A selection of T cell receptor beta chains follows, all from one sample in a study of blood T cells in healthy people across ages. TCRdb used MiXCR to reprocess the 5' RACE reads, holding one entry per CDR3 protein. The sample comprises about 670,000 distinct CDR3 sequences, around two fifths of which are singletons, and about 30% rests with the top ten. The sample comprised blood. These receptors originate from a man older than 75 in good health. CDR3s include the opening cysteine and the closing phenylalanine or tryptophan. A D gene is named only where the DNA matches it firmly. Size values are once, few and many counts, or a class for expanded clones, and some rows have none.

once | TRBJ1-1 | TRBV29-1 | TRBD1 | 12 | CSVAVQGAEAFF | TGCAGCGTTGCGGTGCAGGGGGCTGAAGCTTTCTTT
. | TRBJ2-1 | TRBV28 | TRBD2 | 15 | CASSPIAGDYNEQFF | TGTGCCAGCAGTCCGATAGCGGGAGACTACAATGAGCAGTTCTTC
many | TRBJ2-7 | TRBV4-2 | TRBD1 | 17 | CASSQGGTGRTSYEQYF | TGTGCCAGCAGCCAAGGTGGGACAGGTCGGACATCCTACGAGCAGTACTTC
few | TRBJ1-2 | TRBV7-9 | . | 12 | CASSYDYYGYTF | TGTGCCAGCAGCTATGATTACTATGGCTACACCTTC
many | TRBJ2-5 | TRBV20-1 | . | 12 | CSARVSQETQYF | TGCAGTGCTAGAGTCAGCCAAGAGACCCAGTACTTC
. | TRBJ2-1 | TRBV5-5 | . | 15 | CASSLESLGGNEQFF | TGTGCCAGCAGCTTGGAGTCGCTCGGGGGCAATGAGCAGTTCTTC
. | TRBJ2-5 | TRBV9 | TRBD2 | 15 | CASSVGLAEYNEQYF | TGTGCCAGCAGCGTAGGCCTAGCGGAGTACAATGAGCAGTACTTC
. | TRBJ2-7 | TRBV20-1 | . | 14 | CSARVGGKGYEQYF | TGCAGTGCTAGAGTGGGCGGGAAGGGGTACGAGCAGTACTTC
many | TRBJ2-1 | TRBV4-3 | . | 14 | CASSQESRATEQFF | TGCGCCAGCAGCCAAGAAAGCAGGGCTACTGAGCAGTTCTTC
few | TRBJ2-1 | TRBV7-3 | . | 13 | CASSQGRSNEQFF | TGTGCCAGCAGCCAGGGGCGGTCCAATGAGCAGTTCTTC
. | TRBJ1-2 | TRBV3-1 | . | 16 | CASSPVQSTVRGGYTF | TGTGCCAGCAGCCCAGTTCAGTCAACAGTGCGGGGAGGCTACACCTTC
. | TRBJ1-2 | TRBV2 | . | 13 | CASSEQETYGYTF | TGTGCCAGCAGTGAGCAGGAGACCTATGGCTACACCTTC
. | TRBJ2-2 | TRBV6-6 | . | 13 | CASSPPPLWELFF | TGTGCCAGCAGCCCTCCCCCCCTTTGGGAGCTGTTTTTT
. | TRBJ2-1 | TRBV2 | . | 14 | CASQRGTEYNEQFF | TGTGCCAGCCAGAGGGGGACTGAATACAATGAGCAGTTCTTC
few | TRBJ2-3 | TRBV20-1 | . | 15 | CSARPGSGRTDTQYF | TGCAGTGCTAGACCGGGTAGCGGACGCACAGATACGCAGTATTTT
. | TRBJ2-1 | TRBV7-2 | TRBD2 | 17 | CASSQHGSGGGYNEQFF | TGTGCCAGCAGCCAACATGGGTCCGGGGGGGGATACAATGAGCAGTTCTTC
. | TRBJ2-2 | TRBV27 | TRBD1 | 13 | CASSNRGVGELFF | TGTGCCAGCAGTAACAGGGGCGTCGGGGAGCTGTTTTTT
few | TRBJ2-4 | TRBV6-5 | . | 11 | CASRRGVIQYF | TGTGCCAGCCGGAGGGGGGTCATTCAGTACTTC
. | TRBJ2-5 | TRBV5-1 | . | 16 | CASSPGIQDYQETQYF | TGCGCCAGCAGCCCGGGGATACAGGACTACCAAGAGACCCAGTACTTC
. | TRBJ2-7 | TRBV6-1 | . | 14 | CASSEGGRPYEQYF | TGTGCCAGCAGTGAAGGGGGGCGCCCCTACGAGCAGTACTTC
few | TRBJ2-5 | TRBV27 | . | 15 | CASSSSRGEQETQYF | TGTGCCAGCAGTTCTTCCAGGGGGGAACAAGAGACCCAGTACTTC
. | TRBJ2-2 | TRBV5-1 | . | 14 | CASSRVGGTGELFF | TGCGCCAGCAGCCGCGTGGGAGGCACCGGGGAACTGTTTTTT
few | TRBJ2-1 | TRBV5-1 | . | 15 | CASSLVQSSYNEQFF | TGCGCCAGCAGCTTGGTCCAAAGCTCCTACAATGAGCAGTTCTTC
. | TRBJ1-5 | TRBV20-1 | . | 15 | CSARTDGAGNQPQHF | TGCAGTGCTAGGACGGACGGGGCCGGCAATCAGCCCCAGCATTTT
. | TRBJ2-6 | TRBV12-3/TRBV12-4 | . | 15 | CASRPNRSRANVLTF | TGTGCCAGCAGACCCAACAGATCTAGGGCCAACGTCCTGACTTTC
. | TRBJ2-5 | TRBV6-2/TRBV6-3 | . | 15 | CASSYSRPPQETQYF | TGTGCCAGCAGTTACTCGAGACCCCCCCAAGAGACCCAGTACTTC
few | TRBJ1-1 | TRBV29-1 | . | 13 | CSAKRDLVTEAFF | TGCAGCGCCAAAAGGGACCTTGTCACTGAAGCTTTCTTT
. | TRBJ1-3 | TRBV4-3 | TRBD1 | 15 | CASSQTTGAGNTIYF | TGCGCCAGCAGCCAAACCACAGGGGCGGGAAACACCATATATTTT
many | TRBJ2-7 | TRBV5-1 | . | 14 | CASSLDHSAYEQYF | TGCGCCAGCAGCTTGGATCACTCAGCCTACGAGCAGTACTTC
once | TRBJ2-7 | TRBV6-5 | . | 12 | CASSNDIYEQYF | TGTGCCAGCAGTAACGACATCTACGAGCAGTACTTC
once | TRBJ1-5 | TRBV7-2 | TRBD1 | 14 | CANSLQTGGQPQHF | TGTGCCAACAGCCTCCAAACAGGGGGCCAGCCCCAGCATTTT
. | TRBJ2-1 | TRBV6-6 | . | 16 | CASSPGVGSSYNEQFF | TGTGCCAGCAGTCCAGGGGTGGGGAGCTCCTACAATGAGCAGTTCTTC
. | TRBJ2-5 | TRBV20-1 | TRBD2 | 15 | CSAIYSGGAGETQYF | TGCAGTGCTATATATAGCGGGGGGGCAGGAGAGACCCAGTACTTC
few | TRBJ1-5 | TRBV6-2/TRBV6-3 | . | 14 | CASSYWDFGQPQHF | TGTGCCAGCAGTTATTGGGACTTTGGTCAGCCCCAGCATTTT
. | TRBJ1-4 | TRBV20-1 | . | 16 | CSAPREGGMTNEKLFF | TGCAGTGCCCCCAGGGAAGGGGGGATGACTAATGAAAAACTGTTTTTT
many | TRBJ2-7 | TRBV7-2 | . | 13 | CASSLQISYEQYF | TGTGCCAGCAGCTTACAGATCTCCTACGAGCAGTACTTC
few | TRBJ1-1 | TRBV3-1 | . | 13 | CASSPPLTDEAFF | TGTGCCAGCAGCCCCCCCCTAACTGATGAAGCTTTCTTT
. | TRBJ2-2 | TRBV7-9 | TRBD1 | 14 | CASGPTTGAGELFF | TGTGCCAGCGGCCCTACGACAGGGGCCGGGGAGCTGTTTTTT
. | TRBJ1-4 | TRBV7-2 | . | 15 | CAGSLVGRSNEKLFF | TGTGCCGGCAGCCTCGTGGGCAGGAGTAATGAAAAACTGTTTTTT
once | TRBJ2-2 | TRBV18 | . | 15 | CASSPRTHNTGELFF | TGTGCCAGCTCACCACGGACACACAACACCGGGGAGCTGTTTTTT
. | TRBJ1-1 | TRBV5-4 | TRBD1 | 14 | CASSRIRDRSEAFF | TGTGCCAGCAGTCGTATCCGGGACAGAAGTGAAGCTTTCTTT
many | TRBJ2-1 | TRBV25-1 | TRBD2 | 16 | CASSESSGRSKFEQFF | TGTGCCAGCAGTGAATCTAGCGGGAGGAGCAAGTTTGAGCAGTTCTTC
. | TRBJ2-1 | TRBV3-1 | . | 15 | CASSQGRTGVDEQFF | TGTGCCAGCAGCCAAGGCCGGACGGGGGTGGATGAGCAGTTCTTC
. | TRBJ2-4 | TRBV20-1 | TRBD2 | 18 | CSARVGLAGGLAKNIQYF | TGCAGTGCTAGGGTGGGACTAGCGGGAGGACTAGCCAAAAACATTCAGTACTTC
. | TRBJ2-2 | TRBV4-2 | . | 15 | CASSQRGASTGELFF | TGTGCCAGCAGCCAAAGGGGTGCTAGCACCGGGGAGCTGTTTTTT
few | TRBJ1-4 | TRBV30 | . | 15 | CAWKRSRGGGEKLFF | TGTGCCTGGAAACGGAGCAGGGGTGGAGGGGAAAAACTGTTTTTT
many | TRBJ2-3 | TRBV29-1 | . | 11 | CSADLVPTQYF | TGCAGCGCCGATCTCGTCCCGACGCAGTATTTT
few | TRBJ2-3 | TRBV14 | TRBD2 | 18 | CASSQGYKTSGDTDTQYF | TGTGCCAGCAGCCAAGGATATAAGACTAGCGGGGACACAGATACGCAGTATTTT
. | TRBJ2-3 | TRBV7-8 | . | 16 | CASSVRDGRNTDTQYF | TGTGCCAGCAGCGTCCGGGACGGTAGGAACACAGATACGCAGTATTTT
. | TRBJ2-3 | TRBV12-3/TRBV12-4 | . | 14 | CASSTRGSTDTQYF | TGTGCCAGCAGCACGAGAGGGAGCACAGATACGCAGTATTTT